The 3 T cell receptor beta chains below come from one sample, sequenced in a study of post-analysis software for immune sequencing data. Points from the study as a whole: Four or five TRBV segments were significantly more frequent in patients than in controls. TRBV5-6, TRBV5-1 and TRBV20-1 were among these segments.

For these receptors, no antigen is known. Incorporated into the TCR beta cDNA libraries were unique molecular identifiers, which served to reduce PCR and sequencing biases. TCRdb passed the PCR reads through MiXCR, listing each CDR3 protein once. The sample has roughly 570,000 distinct CDR3 sequences; around 36% are singletons. The sequenced material came from blood. Receptors originate from a girl aged 2-17 years with multiple sclerosis.

The genes are TRBV28 and TRBJ2-7; no clear D gene. Judging by the DNA end, TRBJ2-5 fits better; the J call may be wrong. The CDR3 length is 11 residues. The germline gives CDR1 MDHEN, CDR2 SYDVKM. CDR3 protein: CASSLSKTQYF. The CDR3 DNA sequence: TGTGCCAGCAGTTTATCCAAGACCCAGTACTTC.

The chain joins TRBV6-6 to TRBJ2-7; tentatively, D is TRBD2 (6 bases). Germline V lookup: CDR1 MNHNY, CDR2 SVGAGI (reference sequence). V was trimmed by 5 bases and J by 3 bases, leaving 8 bases between them. This CDR3 is 12 amino acids long. CDR3 bases: TGTGCCAGCAGTGGGGACTTCTACGAGCAGTACTTC. It specifies CASSGDFYEQYF.

This clonotype was counted many times. The V gene is TRBV29-1, the J gene TRBJ2-7, with TRBD1 matching over 10 bases. This CDR3 has 12 residues. Germline CDR1 reads SQVTM; CDR2 reads ANQGSEA. V lost 4 bases and J lost 4; bases outside the gene matches: 1. The CDR3 sequence is CSVGQGAYEQYF. The DNA for the CDR3 is TGCAGCGTTGGACAGGGGGCTTACGAGCAGTACTTC.